This T cell receptor (beta chain) was found in a study of control samples from healthy donors and cancer patients. The CDR3 has 15 residues. CDR1 is MNHEY and CDR2 is SMNVEV in the germline V gene (reference sequence). The V end lost 2 bases, the J end lost 9 bases, and 14 bases lay between the germline ends. The data were produced by immunoSEQ multiplex PCR, yet TCRdb's version contains in-frame clones alone and is incomplete. The sample holds about 120,000 clones; roughly 91% are singletons and the top ten take more than 6.5%. V is TRBV27 and J is TRBJ1-6; no clear D. This clonotype originated in a man between 40 and 49 years old in good health. The sample was blood. DNA for the CDR3: TGTGCCAGCAGTTTAACCCGGGCGGGAGGTTCACCCCTCCACTTT. Translating gives CASSLTRAGGSPLHF.